Following are 27 T cell receptor beta chains from one sample sequenced in a study of Ad26.COV2.S vaccination and SARS-CoV-2 variants. Treatment here: around 19 received Ad26.COV2.S at low or high dose, single or two shots; roughly five received placebo; per-sample allocation not given. All samples were drawn on day 63, counting from the first vaccine or placebo injection. Libraries were prepared by immunoSEQ multiplex PCR; TCRdb keeps only in-frame clonotypes and omits some of them. The sample holds some 400,000 clones; approximately 90% are singletons and the top ten take 1.5% to 2%. The input for sequencing was peripheral blood, taken in a trial of Ad26.COV2.S vaccine versus placebo. The receptors derive from a person between 18 and 60 years old who received the Ad26.COV2.S COVID-19 vaccine or a placebo.

The gene calls are TRBV30 and TRBJ2-2; the D is unclear. The V end lost 0 bases, the J end lost 0 bases, and 5 bases lay between the germline ends. Looked up from germline, CDR1 is GTSNPN and CDR2 is SVGIG (reference sequence). The CDR3 extends over 14 amino acids. This chain's CDR3 is CAWSVNANTGELFF. As DNA, the CDR3 is TGTGCCTGGAGTGTAAACGCGAACACCGGGGAGCTGTTTTTT.

With regard to this clone: This sample includes further DNA sequences coding for the same CDR3. The V call is TRBV9, the J call TRBJ2-1; maybe TRBD2 (6 bases). The germline gives CDR1 SGDLS, CDR2 YYNGEE. Trimming removed 2 bases from V and 0 bases from J, with 6 bases in between. The CDR3 has 14 amino acids. The CDR3 sequence is CASSVSGSYNEQFF. CDR3 coding DNA: TGTGCCAGCAGCGTTAGCGGCTCCTACAATGAGCAGTTCTTC.

This chain joins TRBV30 and TRBJ2-7; TRBD2 aligns across 7 bases. The V and J ends lost 0 bases and 0 bases, in that order; junction bases with no gene match: 2. Germline assignment: CDR1 GTSNPN and CDR2 SVGIG (reference sequence). The CDR3 runs 14 residues. This CDR3 is CAWSVRGGSYEQYF. As DNA, the CDR3 is TGTGCCTGGAGTGTACGCGGGGGCTCCTACGAGCAGTACTTC.

The chain combines TRBV18 with TRBJ1-5; D might be TRBD1 (5 bases). The ends were cut back, 3 bases at V and 0 bases at J, with 12 bases in the middle. From germline, CDR1 is KGHSH and CDR2 LQKENI. The CDR3 runs to 16 residues. Written as DNA, the CDR3 is TGTGCCAGCTCACCGGGGCAGCAACATAGCAATCAGCCCCAGCATTTT. Translated: CASSPGQQHSNQPQHF.

This clone was observed a single time. The V call is TRBV14, the J call TRBJ2-2; TRBD2 matches at 9 bases. Trimming at V came to 4 bases and at J to 2 bases, leaving 11 bases not matched to a gene. CDR3 size: 18 residues. Germline lookup yields CDR1 SGHDN and CDR2 FVKESK. The CDR3 here is CASSPSSGIPYNTGELFF. As DNA, the CDR3 is TGTGCCAGCAGCCCGTCTAGCGGGATACCTTACAACACCGGGGAGCTGTTTTTT.

This chain connects TRBV29-1 to TRBJ1-3; 10 bases agree with TRBD1. CDR3 length: 13 residues. Germline CDR1 and CDR2: SQVTM and ANQGSEA. The CDR3 reads CNPPDRGLNTIYF. The CDR3 region has the DNA TGCAACCCCCCGGACAGGGGGTTAAACACCATATATTTT.

This rearrangement joins TRBV21-1 to TRBJ2-1; TRBD1 is taken as the D call from the table, unchecked against the DNA. TRBV21-1 is flagged as a pseudogene. The CDR3 has 14 amino acids. The CDR3 loop is CARIWDSIYNEQFF. The CDR3 coding sequence is TGTGCCAGGATTTGGGACAGTATATACAATGAGCAGTTCTTC.

A few counts support this clone. This sequence joins TRBV5-1 and TRBJ2-7; 9 nucleotides align to TRBD1. The V and J ends lost 4 bases and 3 bases, in that order; junction bases with no gene match: 5. Germline values: CDR1 SGHRS, CDR2 YFSETQ. This CDR3 spans 14 amino acids. Written as DNA, the CDR3 is TGCGCCAGCAGCCCCGGGACAGGGATCTACGAGCAGTACTTC. It specifies CASSPGTGIYEQYF.

The rearrangement joins TRBV7-3 to TRBJ2-7; D is ambiguous. This CDR3 is built from 14 residues. V was pared by 1 base and J by 5 bases, with 12 bases between. Per germline, CDR1 SGHTA and CDR2 FQGTGA. CDR3: CASSLNPGSHEQYF. DNA for the CDR3: TGTGCCAGCAGCTTAAATCCCGGATCCCACGAGCAGTACTTC.

In its sample, this clone was seen once. The genes are TRBV27 and TRBJ2-7, with 8 positions matching TRBD1. The CDR3 has 14 residues. The junction had 6 bases not matched to a gene; V was cut back by 6 bases and J by 2 bases. CDR1 is MNHEY and CDR2 is SMNVEV in the germline V gene (reference sequence). CDR3 amino acids: CASSDRGPTYEQYF. As DNA, the CDR3 is TGTGCCAGCAGCGACAGGGGTCCCACCTACGAGCAGTACTTC.

The chain employs TRBV28 and TRBJ2-7, with D possibly matching TRBD2 (6 bases). Germline V gives CDR1 MDHEN, CDR2 SYDVKM. Trimming removed 3 bases from V and 6 bases from J, with 15 bases in between. This CDR3 contains 14 residues. The CDR3 loop reads CASSFAGQGGEQYF. In nucleotides, the CDR3 is TGTGCCAGCAGTTTTGCCGGGCAGGGAGGCGAGCAGTACTTC.

Of note for this clone: At one boundary the junction diverges from the germline segment, which might be a read error. The identical CDR3 is also encoded by other nucleotide sequences in the sample. The chain is built from TRBV5-4 and TRBJ2-1; no firm D call. Germline values: CDR1 SGHNT, CDR2 YYREEE (reference sequence). There are 11 residues in the CDR3. The CDR3 here is CASSLGNEQFF. The CDR3 DNA reads TGTGCCAGCAGTTTGGGAAATGAGCAGTTCTTC.

The V gene is TRBV6-5, the J gene TRBJ2-2; D might be TRBD1 (5 bases). Trimming removed 11 bases from V and 3 bases from J, with 10 bases in between. This CDR3 is 12 amino acids long. Germline CDR1 MNHEY, CDR2 SVGAGI. DNA for the CDR3: TGTGCCGGGGCGGAGCACACCGGGGAGCTGTTTTTT. This translates into CAGAEHTGELFF.

Regarding this clone: The identical CDR3 is also encoded by other nucleotide sequences in the sample. The chain recombines TRBV5-1 with TRBJ2-1; D may be TRBD2 (5 bases). The CDR3 contains 14 residues. Germline V gene sequence: CDR1 SGHRS, CDR2 YFSETQ. The V gene lost 2 bases and the J gene lost 1 base, with 7 bases spanning the gap. The CDR3 is CASSFGGSYNEQFF. CDR3 in DNA: TGCGCCAGCAGCTTCGGCGGGTCCTACAATGAGCAGTTCTTC. The variable domain in full, completed from reference TRBV5-1 and TRBJ2-1, reads KAGVTQTPRYLIKTRGQQVTLSCSPISGHRSVSWYQQTPGQGLQFLFEYFSETQRNKGNFPGRFSGRQFSNSRSEMNVSTLELGDSALYLCASSFGGSYNEQFFGPGTRLTVL.

The genes are TRBV6-5 and TRBJ2-1; tentative D call: TRBD2 (7 bases). CDR1 and CDR2 from the germline V gene are MNHEY and SVGAGI. The CDR3 runs to 12 residues. V was pared by 11 bases and J by 6 bases, with 14 bases between. DNA of the CDR3: TGTGCCCTCAGGGGAGGGGCCAATGAGCAGTTCTTC. Its protein is CALRGGANEQFF.

J is TRBJ2-1 and V is TRBV21-1; no DNA check was done on the table's D call, TRBD1. TRBV21-1 is marked as a pseudogene. The CDR3 runs 15 residues. This CDR3 reads CASSNLTGSVNEQFF. CDR3 sequence (DNA): TGTGCCAGCAGCAACCTCACAGGGAGTGTCAATGAGCAGTTCTTC.

CDR3 DNA sequence: TGTGCCAGCAGTGAACTCGTAAACACCGGGGAGCTGTTTTTT. It specifies CASSELVNTGELFF. The genes are TRBV2 and TRBJ2-2; D remains ambiguous. CDR1 SNHLY and CDR2 FYNNEI come from the germline V gene. Trimming took 2 bases from V and 2 from J, leaving 6 bases between them. The CDR3 runs 14 residues.

The chain recombines TRBV27 with TRBJ1-5; no firm D call. Germline assignment: CDR1 MNHEY and CDR2 SMNVEV (reference sequence). There are 16 residues in the CDR3. The V gene lost 6 bases and the J gene lost 6 bases, with 21 bases spanning the gap. The chain's CDR3 is CASRHLTSGGGQPQHF. DNA for the CDR3: TGTGCCAGCAGACACTTGACCTCGGGCGGCGGTCAGCCCCAGCATTTT.

The V call is TRBV7-2, the J call TRBJ2-5; D not resolved. The V end lost 2 bases, the J end lost 2 bases, and 12 bases lay between the germline ends. The CDR3 runs 15 residues. Per the germline V gene, CDR1 is SGHTA and CDR2 is FQGNSA. The CDR3 nucleotides are TGTGCCAGCAGCTTAACGGCAGTCCCTCAAGAGACCCAGTACTTC. Its translation: CASSLTAVPQETQYF.

This chain links TRBV4-2 with TRBJ2-6; no firm D call. From germline, CDR1 is LGHNA and CDR2 YNFKEQ. The CDR3 runs 15 residues. V was shortened by 1 base and J by 0 bases, with 4 bases between the two germline ends. The CDR3 DNA reads TGTGCCAGCAGCCAAGGGGTCTCTGGGGCCAACGTCCTGACTTTC. This encodes CASSQGVSGANVLTF.

About this clone itself: The sample holds other DNA sequences that translate to the same CDR3. The chain is built from TRBV6-5 and TRBJ1-6, with D uncertain. This CDR3 region has 12 residues. V was shortened by 4 bases and J by 7 bases, with 5 bases between the two germline ends. Germline V gene lookup returns CDR1 MNHEY and CDR2 SVGAGI. The CDR3 loop reads CASSSGNSPLHF. The CDR3 DNA is TGTGCCAGCAGTTCAGGAAATTCACCCCTCCACTTT.

Turning to this clone: Other DNA sequences in the sample encode the same CDR3. CDR3 DNA: TGTGCCAGCAGCTTCGGACAGGGCTACGAGCAGTACTTC. Encoded protein: CASSFGQGYEQYF. The chain uses TRBV7-9 and TRBJ2-7; 8 bases map to TRBD1. CDR1 SEHNR and CDR2 FQNEAQ come from the germline V gene (reference sequence). V gave up 3 bases and J gave up 3 bases; unmatched junction bases: 1. The length of the CDR3 is 13 residues. The entire variable domain, with the rest obtained from reference TRBV7-9 and TRBJ2-7, is as follows: DTGVSQNPRHKITKRGQNVTFRCDPISEHNRLYWYRQTLGQGPEFLTYFQNEAQLEKSRLLSDRFSAERPKGSFSTLEIQRTEQGDSAMYLCASSFGQGYEQYFGPGTRLTVT.

The V and J genes are TRBV19 and TRBJ2-1; D unclear. Trimming removed 5 bases at V and 9 bases at J, with 11 bases between. Looked up from germline, CDR1 is LNHDA and CDR2 is SQIVND (reference sequence). The CDR3 spans 12 residues. CDR3: CASSLSSGEQFF. As DNA, the CDR3 is TGTGCCAGTAGTCTTAGCTCGGGTGAGCAGTTCTTC.

V is TRBV25-1 and J is TRBJ2-3; D gene uncertain. V was pared by 4 bases and J by 7 bases, with 9 bases between. Looked up from germline, CDR1 is MGHDK and CDR2 is SYGVNS. The CDR3 has 12 amino acids. The CDR3 DNA is TGTGCCAGCAGTGGGCGAGAAAATACGCAGTATTTT. It yields the protein CASSGRENTQYF.

The chain links TRBV11-2 to TRBJ2-7; possible D gene TRBD1, 6 bases. V lost 4 bases, J lost 6 bases, and 19 bases lay in between. The CDR3 sequence is 15 residues long. CDR1 and CDR2 from the germline V gene are SGHAT and FQNNGV. The chain's CDR3 is CASSSTPEGTPEQYF. In nucleotides, the CDR3 is TGTGCCAGCAGCTCAACCCCCGAGGGGACACCCGAGCAGTACTTC.

This rearrangement joins TRBV29-1 to TRBJ2-7; no clear D gene. The CDR3 length is 13 residues. CDR1 is SQVTM, CDR2 ANQGSEA, per germline. Between the trimmed V and J ends, which lost 3 bases and 6 bases, there was a span of 15 bases. CDR3 sequence (DNA): TGCAGCGTTGAGAAGGCAGGTCGGCGCGAGCAGTACTTC. It codes for CSVEKAGRREQYF.

In its sample, this clone was seen once. The chain employs TRBV6-1 and TRBJ2-7; tentatively, D is TRBD1 or TRBD2 (7 bases each). Trimming took off 2 bases at V and 0 bases at J, with 14 bases between the two ends. The CDR3 runs to 16 residues. Germline CDR1 is MNHNS and CDR2 is SASEGT. The CDR3: CASSEWGGDSSYEQYF. CDR3 in DNA: TGTGCCAGCAGTGAATGGGGAGGGGACAGCTCCTACGAGCAGTACTTC.